Listed below are T cell receptor beta chains from one sample, sequenced in a study of vaccination and CD4 T cells after COVID-19. TCRdb reprocessed the PCR reads via MiXCR and lists one record per CDR3 protein. The sample carries approximately 20,000 distinct CDR3 sequences, around 78% recorded once. No antigens are known for them. Sequences were derived from CD4+ T cells from blood, cultured in vitro, sampled after SARS-CoV-2 vaccination. These receptors were taken from a human donor who received a COVID-19 vaccine. CDR3s include the opening cysteine and the closing phenylalanine or tryptophan. D genes are given only for firm matches. The listing skips clone size in some rows; elsewhere it reads once, few, many or a size class.

clone size	V gene	J gene	D gene	CDR3 DNA	CDR3 protein
NA	TRBV2	TRBJ2-2	NA	TGTGCCAGCAGTGAATTCGGTCTATACACCGGGGAGCTGTTTTTT	CASSEFGLYTGELFF
NA	TRBV2	TRBJ1-2	NA	TGTGCCAGCAGTGAGGACAGTGCTAACTATGGCTACACCTTC	CASSEDSANYGYTF
NA	TRBV12-3/TRBV12-4	TRBJ1-1	TRBD1	TGTGCCAGCAGTGCAACGACAGGGGGGACTGAAGCTTTCTTT	CASSATTGGTEAFF
NA	TRBV19	TRBJ2-5	TRBD2	TGTGCCAGTAGTACCTACAGCGGGGGGGGAGAGACCCAGTACTTC	CASSTYSGGGETQYF
NA	TRBV27	TRBJ1-1	NA	TGTGCCAGCAGTTTATCGCCAGGGTTTGGGGTAGCTTTCTTT	CASSLSPGFGVAFF
NA	TRBV7-2	TRBJ1-3	NA	TGTGCCAGCAGCTTGGTCGGAAACACCATATATTTT	CASSLVGNTIYF
once	TRBV7-8	TRBJ1-1	TRBD1	TGTGCCAGCAGCTTAGGGGACAGGGGGGTTCGTGCTTTCTTT	CASSLGDRGVRAFF
NA	TRBV6-5	TRBJ1-1	NA	TGTGCCAGCAGTTACCGGGACATCCGGAACACTGAAGCTTTCTTT	CASSYRDIRNTEAFF
once	TRBV19	TRBJ1-2	NA	TGTGCCAGTAGTAGCCTCCGACAGGAGATTTCTAGCTACACCTTC	CASSSLRQEISSYTF
NA	TRBV10-2	TRBJ2-7	TRBD2	TGCGCCAGCAACACACTAGCGGGGGGGCCAAACTACGAGCAGTACTTC	CASNTLAGGPNYEQYF
NA	TRBV27	TRBJ1-2	NA	TGTGCCAGCTGTCTCCGTGGGACGTCCTCTAACTATGGCTACACCTTC	CASCLRGTSSNYGYTF
once	TRBV12-3/TRBV12-4	TRBJ2-3	TRBD2	TGTGCCAGCAGTCCCAGAGCCCTTCGAGCGGGGGGCTACACAGATACGCAGTATTTT	CASSPRALRAGGYTDTQYF
NA	TRBV20-1	TRBJ2-1	TRBD1	TGCAGTGCTGCTTCCGGGACAGGGGGCAATGAGCAGTTCTTC	CSAASGTGGNEQFF
NA	TRBV12-3/TRBV12-4	TRBJ1-1	TRBD1	TGTGCCAGCAGTCGGGACAGGGCGATGAACACTGAAGCTTTCTTT	CASSRDRAMNTEAFF
NA	TRBV7-8	TRBJ2-3	NA	TGTGCCAGCAGCTTAGGACTTCCCCCAGATACGCAGTATTTT	CASSLGLPPDTQYF
once	TRBV7-2	TRBJ2-2	TRBD2	TGTGCCAGCAGCGTAAGCGGGGGAAACACCGGGGAGCTGTTTTTT	CASSVSGGNTGELFF
NA	TRBV12-3/TRBV12-4	TRBJ2-7	NA	TGTGCCAGCAGGAGGACGGCTACCTACGAGCAGTACTTC	CASRRTATYEQYF
NA	TRBV10-1	TRBJ2-1	TRBD2	TGCGCCAGCAGCACGACTAGCGGGGCGGCCTACAATGAGCAGTTCTTC	CASSTTSGAAYNEQFF
NA	TRBV20-1	TRBJ2-5	TRBD2	TGCAGTGCTTACTCCCTCGGTGATAGCGGGGGGGAGGGAGAGACCCAGTACTTC	CSAYSLGDSGGEGETQYF
NA	TRBV20-1	TRBJ1-5	NA	TGCAGTGCTAGAGATCGAGGGCAGGGTGGCAATCAGCCCCAGCATTTT	CSARDRGQGGNQPQHF